The 23 T cell receptor beta chains given below trace back to one sample, sequenced in a study of blood T cell repertoires in COVID-19. Measured with immunoSEQ multiplex PCR; TCRdb has only the in-frame clones, and not every one. This table has approximately 31,000 clones, approximately 85% appearing once. Sequenced material: peripheral blood. These receptors came from a man older than 75 with active COVID-19.

This clone is a singleton in its sample. The gene calls are TRBV5-1 and TRBJ1-1; TRBD1 agrees at 8 bases. The junction had 2 bases not matched to a gene; V was cut back by 0 bases and J by 4 bases. The length of the CDR3 is 14 residues. Germline V CDR1 and CDR2: SGHRS, YFSETQ. The CDR3 loop is CASSLGTGFTEAFF. CDR3 bases: TGCGCCAGCAGCTTGGGGACAGGGTTCACTGAAGCTTTCTTT.

The chain uses TRBV12-3 or TRBV12-4 and TRBJ1-1; D is undetermined. The V gene lost 5 bases and the J gene lost 2 bases, with 9 bases spanning the gap. The CDR3 is made up of 13 amino acids. As DNA, the CDR3 is TGTGCCAGCAGTCGAGGCTACAACACTGAAGCTTTCTTT. It is translated as CASSRGYNTEAFF.

The chain combines TRBV19 with TRBJ1-1; TRBD1 might be the D (6 bases). CDR3 length: 15 amino acids. Germline lookup yields CDR1 LNHDA and CDR2 SQIVND (reference sequence). The V end lost 3 bases, the J end lost 1 base, and 12 bases lay between the germline ends. CDR3: CASSIQGHSNTEAFF. The CDR3 DNA reads TGTGCCAGTAGTATTCAGGGGCACTCGAACACTGAAGCTTTCTTT.

This clone was picked up a small number of times. The rearrangement links TRBV2 to TRBJ1-4; D is perhaps TRBD1 (6 bases). The germline V and J ends were trimmed by 6 bases and 6 bases, with 14 bases remaining between them. Germline V gene data show CDR1 as SNHLY and CDR2 as FYNNEI. The CDR3 is 14 amino acids. This chain's CDR3 is CASSPDREDEKLFF. In DNA form, the CDR3 reads TGTGCCAGCAGCCCGGACAGAGAAGATGAAAAACTGTTTTTT.

The chain couples TRBV9 to TRBJ1-1; 8 bases align to TRBD1. Losses at the gene ends were 0 bases for V and 1 base for J; bases not matched to a gene: 5. CDR3 length: 16 residues. Germline values: CDR1 SGDLS, CDR2 YYNGEE. The CDR3 DNA reads as TGTGCCAGCAGCGTAGAGAGTGGGACAGGGAACACTGAAGCTTTCTTT. Translated, it gives CASSVESGTGNTEAFF. Together with reference TRBV9 and TRBJ1-1, the CDR3 gives the full variable domain: DSGVTQTPKHLITATGQRVTLRCSPRSGDLSVYWYQQSLDQGLQFLIQYYNGEERAKGNILERFSAQQFPDLHSELNLSSLELGDSALYFCASSVESGTGNTEAFFGQGTRLTVV.

CDR3 region: CASRGTAGQGPLEQYF. The CDR3 nucleotides read TGTGCCAGCAGGGGGACTGCGGGACAGGGCCCTCTCGAGCAGTACTTC. The genes are TRBV25-1 and TRBJ2-7, with 9 bases lining up with TRBD1. Per germline, CDR1 MGHDK and CDR2 SYGVNS. V shed 6 bases, J shed 6 bases, and the junction held 15 bases outside the gene matches. The CDR3 totals 16 residues.

The chain couples TRBV2 to TRBJ1-4; 7 bases align to TRBD1. Trimming removed 5 bases from V and 4 bases from J; junction bases left unmatched: 7. Germline lookup yields CDR1 SNHLY and CDR2 FYNNEI. There are 15 residues in the CDR3. The CDR3: CASSIGQEFNEKLFF. The CDR3 coding sequence is TGTGCCAGCAGTATAGGACAGGAGTTTAATGAAAAACTGTTTTTT. The full variable domain, its missing parts supplied by reference TRBV2 and TRBJ1-4, is EPEVTQTPSHQVTQMGQEVILRCVPISNHLYFYWYRQILGQKVEFLVSFYNNEISEKSEIFDDQFSVERPDGSNFTLKIRSTKLEDSAMYFCASSIGQEFNEKLFFGSGTQLSVL.

The chain uses TRBV12-3 or TRBV12-4 and TRBJ1-2; tentative D call: TRBD1 (6 bases). The CDR3 loop spans 13 amino acids. V gave up 4 bases and J gave up 4 bases, with 10 bases separating them. The CDR3 loop reads CASSSDRIYGYTF. In DNA, the CDR3 is TGTGCCAGCAGTTCCGACAGGATCTATGGCTACACCTTC.

V gene TRBV7-8 combines with J gene TRBJ1-3; D is ambiguous. Trimming shortened V by 1 base and J by 0 bases, and 7 bases separated the two germline ends. CDR3 length: 15 residues. The germline gives CDR1 SGHVS, CDR2 FQNEAQ. CDR3 nucleotides: TGTGCCAGCAGCTTAGATCAGGTCTCTGGAAACACCATATATTTT. Amino acids: CASSLDQVSGNTIYF.

The chain links TRBV9 to TRBJ1-5; TRBD1 aligns across 7 bases. CDR3 length equals 15 residues. The ends lost 3 bases at V and 0 bases at J; junction bases unmatched: 3. Germline CDR1 and CDR2: SGDLS and YYNGEE. CDR3: CASSATGYSNQPQHF. The CDR3 coding sequence is TGTGCCAGCAGCGCGACAGGGTATAGCAATCAGCCCCAGCATTTT.

The V and J genes are TRBV4-2 and TRBJ2-7, with D perhaps matching TRBD2 (5 bases). The CDR3 has 15 amino acids. Per germline, CDR1 LGHNA and CDR2 YNFKEQ. Deletions cut 0 bases from V and 4 bases from J, with 13 bases between. The chain's CDR3 is CASSQESSIVYEQYF. The CDR3 DNA reads as TGTGCCAGCAGCCAAGAGTCTAGCATCGTGTACGAGCAGTACTTC.

J is TRBJ2-4 and V is TRBV6-2 or TRBV6-3; the D is unclear. This CDR3 has 14 residues. Germline CDR1 is MNHEY and CDR2 is SVGEGT. V lost 6 bases to trimming and J lost 1 base, with 10 bases between them. In nucleotides, the CDR3 is TGTGCCAGCAGCCCAGTCGGGGCCAAAAACATTCAGTACTTC. Encoded protein: CASSPVGAKNIQYF.

The chain links TRBV5-1 to TRBJ2-5; 15 bases map to TRBD2. With V trimmed by 3 bases and J by 2 bases, 2 bases remained unmatched. Germline values: CDR1 SGHRS, CDR2 YFSETQ. This CDR3 spans 16 amino acids. Here the CDR3 reads CASSWGTSGGQETQYF. The CDR3 coding sequence is TGCGCCAGCAGCTGGGGGACTAGCGGGGGGCAAGAGACCCAGTACTTC.

Worth noting for this clone: One end of the junction fails to match germline, which may point to a read error. The chain employs TRBV5-1 and TRBJ1-2, with 8 nucleotides matching TRBD1. The CDR3 is 15 residues long. In germline, CDR1 is SGHRS, CDR2 YFSETQ. CDR3 sequence reads: CASSSSGQGIYDYTF. CDR3 nucleotide sequence: TGCGCCAGCAGCTCAAGCGGACAGGGTATCTATGACTACACCTTC.

This clone was observed a single time. At one of its ends the junction is not consistent with the germline gene, which may arise from a read error. This chain links TRBV12-3 or TRBV12-4 with TRBJ1-3; D is perhaps TRBD1 (6 bases). The length of the CDR3 is 12 residues. The CDR3 reads CASSAAQGSGDF. The CDR3 DNA follows: TGTGCCAGCAGTGCCGCGCAGGGGAGCGGAGATTTT.

The chain couples TRBV21-1 to TRBJ2-5; the listed D gene, TRBD2, was not tested against the DNA. TRBV21-1 is deemed a pseudogene. The CDR3 is made up of 16 amino acids. The CDR3 bases are TGTGCCAGCAGCCACCGGGGGGGCAGAGGCCAAGAGACCCAGTACTTC. It specifies CASSHRGGRGQETQYF.

The chain carries TRBV7-3 and TRBJ1-6, with D possibly being TRBD1 (6 bases). From germline, CDR1 is SGHTA and CDR2 FQGTGA. Trimming shortened V by 5 bases and J by 5 bases, and 10 bases separated the two germline ends. The CDR3 has 14 residues. The CDR3 reads CASSQGLNNSPLHF. CDR3 DNA: TGTGCCAGCAGCCAGGGGCTGAATAATTCACCCCTCCACTTT.

V and J are TRBV7-7 and TRBJ2-1, with TRBD2 matching over 10 bases. Germline V gene lookup returns CDR1 SSHAT and CDR2 FNYEAQ (reference sequence). The V and J ends lost 8 bases and 8 bases, in that order; junction bases with no gene match: 6. The CDR3 sequence is 13 residues long. The CDR3 region has the DNA TGTGCCAGCTCGAGCGGGGGGGCCTATGAGCAGTTCTTC. Protein sequence: CASSSGGAYEQFF.

V is TRBV7-2 and J is TRBJ2-3; a weak D match, TRBD1 (7 bases). V was pared by 5 bases and J by 5 bases, with 20 bases between. CDR1 is SGHTA, CDR2 FQGNSA, per germline. This CDR3 is built from 16 residues. The CDR3 sequence is CASSISTGRLGDTQYF. The CDR3 nucleotides read TGTGCCAGCAGCATCTCGACAGGGAGGCTGGGAGATACGCAGTATTTT.

The J gene is TRBJ1-4, the V gene TRBV3-1 (or the pseudogene TRBV3-2), with 8 bases that match TRBD1. The CDR3 length is 15 residues. Germline loops: CDR1 LGHDT, CDR2 YNNKEL (reference sequence). J lost 3 bases, V lost 6 bases, and 6 bases had no gene match. The DNA of the CDR3 is TGTGCCAGCAGTCCAACAGGGGGGGCTAATGAAAAACTGTTTTTT. Encoded protein: CASSPTGGANEKLFF.

The chain couples TRBV5-4 to TRBJ2-5; 10 bases align to TRBD2. Trimming removed 7 bases from V and 5 bases from J; junction bases left unmatched: 8. CDR3 size: 14 residues. Germline CDR1 is SGHNT and CDR2 is YYREEE (reference sequence). The CDR3 sequence is CASGQRGGQETQYF. DNA for the CDR3: TGTGCCAGCGGCCAGCGGGGGGGCCAGGAGACCCAGTACTTC.

The chain joins TRBV3-1 (or the pseudogene TRBV3-2) to TRBJ1-5; D unclear. Germline V lookup: CDR1 LGHDT, CDR2 YNNKEL (reference sequence). V was trimmed by 1 base and J by 7 bases, leaving 14 bases between them. The CDR3 length is 15 residues. The CDR3 nucleotides are TGTGCCAGCAGCCAAGGGTCCGGGTCTGTACAGCCCCAGCATTTT. Protein product: CASSQGSGSVQPQHF.

The rearrangement uses TRBV7-2 and TRBJ2-3; 8 positions match TRBD2. V shed 3 bases and J 4 bases; nucleotides not matched to a gene: 9. This CDR3 is 16 amino acids long. In germline, CDR1 is SGHTA, CDR2 FQGNSA. The CDR3 here is CASSLVRAGGPDTQYF. The DNA of the CDR3 is TGTGCCAGCAGCTTGGTCCGTGCGGGGGGCCCAGATACGCAGTATTTT.